This T cell receptor beta chain was sequenced for a study of vaccination and CD4 T cells after COVID-19. Study-level background: Six men and four women formed the convalescents, two being Hispanic.

Cultured CD4+ T-cell DNA underwent Oncomine TCR Beta short-read sequencing. Using its own MiXCR run on the PCR reads, TCRdb lists one record per CDR3 protein. The repertoire holds more than 15,000 distinct CDR3 sequences, with less than 70% as singletons. Germline V gene data show CDR1 as MNHNS and CDR2 as SASEGT. Between the trimmed V and J ends, which lost 10 bases and 1 base, there was a span of 15 bases. The CDR3 sequence is 14 residues long. As to treatment: roughly 11-day PBMC culture with coronavirus spike peptide pools or control peptides (ViraFEST assay). In the case of this clonotype: Its target is unknown.

Sequenced: CD4+ T cells from blood, cultured in vitro. This chain links TRBV6-1 with TRBJ2-3; possibly TRBD1 for D (6 bases). The sequence derives from a human donor who had recovered from COVID-19. This CDR3 is CATTGTQRTDTQYF. CDR3 in DNA: TGTGCCACCACCGGGACACAGCGCACAGATACGCAGTATTTT.